The source of this T cell receptor beta chain is a study of blood T cell repertoires in COVID-19. The repertoire was sequenced with immunoSEQ multiplex PCR; TCRdb's copy has only in-frame clones and lacks some. Of some 190,000 clones listed, around 83% are singletons. Germline V lookup: CDR1 SGHKS, CDR2 YYEKEE (reference sequence). V gave up 2 bases and J gave up 3 bases; unmatched junction bases: 7. The length of the CDR3 is 15 residues. This TCR derives from a woman aged 40 to 55 in a cohort exposed to, infected with or recovered from COVID-19 (not recorded which). The chain combines TRBV5-5 with TRBJ2-7, with 8 bases fitting TRBD1. The sequencing input was PBMCs or T cells enriched from blood (not recorded which). The CDR3 spells CASSFSDRADYEQYF. The DNA of the CDR3 is TGTGCCAGCAGCTTCTCGGACAGGGCCGACTACGAGCAGTACTTC.